A selection of T cell receptor beta chains follows, all from one sample in a study of human T cells and chemical hapten exposure. From the RACE reads, TCRdb called clonotypes with MiXCR, one entry per CDR3 protein. The table has tens of thousands of distinct CDR3 sequences, less than 8.5% seen once. This specimen was whole blood, taken in connection with sensitization to the hapten diphenylcyclopropenone (DPC). These TCRs come from a woman in her thirties with alopecia areata. Some clones in this sample may be carry-over from other donors' samples. Both conserved end residues are trimmed from each CDR3.

j_gene: TRBJ2-1
v_gene: TRBV5-6
CDR3aa: ASSLGDNEQF

j_gene: TRBJ2-1
v_gene: TRBV7-9
CDR3aa: ASSFARTSGEQF

j_gene: TRBJ1-1
v_gene: TRBV12-3/TRBV12-4
CDR3aa: ASSPRQGGNTEAF

j_gene: TRBJ2-7
v_gene: TRBV3-1
CDR3aa: ASSQRRGCGEQY

j_gene: TRBJ1-1
v_gene: TRBV20-1
CDR3aa: SQGGLKGAF

j_gene: TRBJ2-7
v_gene: TRBV7-9
CDR3aa: ASSLDAAEYEQY

j_gene: TRBJ1-1
v_gene: TRBV5-5
CDR3aa: ASSLGGPQAF

j_gene: TRBJ1-2
v_gene: TRBV6-1
CDR3aa: ASSEGRMGGYGYT

j_gene: TRBJ1-6
v_gene: TRBV7-3
CDR3aa: ASSLGTANSPLH

j_gene: TRBJ1-2
v_gene: TRBV12-3/TRBV12-4
CDR3aa: ASSRAGSGGYT

j_gene: TRBJ1-1
v_gene: TRBV3-1
CDR3aa: ASSQVGTVLRGAF

j_gene: TRBJ2-7
v_gene: TRBV23-1
CDR3aa: ASSQSCRPFVPYEQY

j_gene: TRBJ1-1
v_gene: TRBV20-1
CDR3aa: SAINRAGAPWNTEAF

j_gene: TRBJ2-3
v_gene: TRBV9
CDR3aa: ASSVATTYTDTQY

j_gene: TRBJ2-7
v_gene: TRBV7-9
CDR3aa: ASSSGEGIYEQY

j_gene: TRBJ1-3
v_gene: TRBV6-5
CDR3aa: ASTSNRENTIY

j_gene: TRBJ1-4
v_gene: TRBV12-5
CDR3aa: ASAPPSATNEKLF

j_gene: TRBJ1-1
v_gene: TRBV27
CDR3aa: ASSFNRGVNTEAF

j_gene: TRBJ1-5
v_gene: TRBV6-5
CDR3aa: ASSQRTGTANQPQH

j_gene: TRBJ1-2
v_gene: TRBV6-6
CDR3aa: ASSTKRDRGSGYT

j_gene: TRBJ2-7
v_gene: TRBV7-9
CDR3aa: ASSPLG

j_gene: TRBJ2-1
v_gene: TRBV20-1
CDR3aa: SARDGGGVQGNEQF

j_gene: TRBJ1-5
v_gene: TRBV19
CDR3aa: ASSSNVAGTSNQPQH

j_gene: TRBJ2-3
v_gene: TRBV29-1
CDR3aa: SVAIGLMNTQY

j_gene: TRBJ2-1
v_gene: TRBV5-4
CDR3aa: ASSLGQGFGNEQF

j_gene: TRBJ1-4
v_gene: TRBV2
CDR3aa: ASGDGATNEKLF

j_gene: TRBJ1-1
v_gene: TRBV29-1
CDR3aa: SVGNRGMNTEAF

j_gene: TRBJ1-1
v_gene: TRBV12-3/TRBV12-4
CDR3aa: ASSLATLTGGTEAF

j_gene: TRBJ2-7
v_gene: TRBV20-1
CDR3aa: SAIGGGANYEQY

j_gene: TRBJ2-3
v_gene: TRBV5-1
CDR3aa: ASSLGDRAEDTQY

j_gene: TRBJ1-2
v_gene: TRBV29-1
CDR3aa: SVDKALYGYT

j_gene: TRBJ2-3
v_gene: TRBV9
CDR3aa: ASSRRGHFPVTDTQY

j_gene: TRBJ2-2
v_gene: TRBV20-1
CDR3aa: SATGTLNTGELF

j_gene: TRBJ2-6
v_gene: TRBV14
CDR3aa: ASSPPYISSGANVLT

j_gene: TRBJ2-3
v_gene: TRBV20-1
CDR3aa: SARAWERGGWGTDTQY

j_gene: TRBJ2-7
v_gene: TRBV11-2
CDR3aa: ASSLLTYYEQY

j_gene: TRBJ1-5
v_gene: TRBV6-4
CDR3aa: ASSARSRDRTNSNQPQH

j_gene: TRBJ1-2
v_gene: TRBV27
CDR3aa: ASSPELGRGLGGYT

j_gene: TRBJ2-3
v_gene: TRBV3-1
CDR3aa: ASSQEGDPDTQY

j_gene: TRBJ2-5
v_gene: TRBV9
CDR3aa: ASSVGIAEGQETQY

j_gene: TRBJ2-1
v_gene: TRBV12-5
CDR3aa: ASGSRVGSYNEQF